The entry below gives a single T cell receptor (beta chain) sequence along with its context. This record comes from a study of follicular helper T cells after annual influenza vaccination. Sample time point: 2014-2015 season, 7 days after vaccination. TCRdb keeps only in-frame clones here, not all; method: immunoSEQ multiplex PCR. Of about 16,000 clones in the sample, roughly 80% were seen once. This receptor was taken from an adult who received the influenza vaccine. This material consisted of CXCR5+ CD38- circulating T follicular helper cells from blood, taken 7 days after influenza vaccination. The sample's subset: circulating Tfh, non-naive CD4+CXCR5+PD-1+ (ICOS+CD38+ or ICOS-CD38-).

CDR3 in amino acids: CASSVKGDNPEQYF. In DNA form, the CDR3 reads TGTGCCAGCAGCGTAAAGGGGGACAACCCGGAGCAGTACTTC. The rearrangement uses TRBV9 and TRBJ2-7; maybe TRBD1 (6 bases). The CDR3 covers 14 residues. Germline V CDR1 and CDR2: SGDLS, YYNGEE. The V and J ends lost 1 base and 7 bases respectively, with 15 bases between them.